The sequence of this T cell receptor beta chain was determined in a study of blood T cell repertoires in COVID-19. On the study more broadly: The samples span acute and convalescent COVID-19 from the United States, Italy and Spain. In each case, the material was cDNA or gDNA derived from T cells, B-cell-depleted T cells, or PBMCs.

Assay used: immunoSEQ multiplex PCR; TCRdb lists only in-frame clones, some missing. The sample carries some 400,000 clones, roughly 90% recorded once. Shortly before study entry, within 2 weeks, exposed participants had met a COVID-19 case. The germline V gene has CDR1 SGDLS and CDR2 YYNGEE. Trimming took off 1 base at V and 3 bases at J, with 13 bases between the two ends. The CDR3 has 15 amino acids. The sequencing sample was made of PBMCs or T cells enriched from blood (not recorded which). The chain combines TRBV9 with TRBJ1-1; D call uncertain. The sequence was obtained from a woman aged 40 to 55 who had been exposed to COVID-19. The CDR3 reads CASSVTGRRDTEAFF. CDR3 DNA sequence: TGTGCCAGCAGCGTAACGGGGAGGAGGGACACTGAAGCTTTCTTT.